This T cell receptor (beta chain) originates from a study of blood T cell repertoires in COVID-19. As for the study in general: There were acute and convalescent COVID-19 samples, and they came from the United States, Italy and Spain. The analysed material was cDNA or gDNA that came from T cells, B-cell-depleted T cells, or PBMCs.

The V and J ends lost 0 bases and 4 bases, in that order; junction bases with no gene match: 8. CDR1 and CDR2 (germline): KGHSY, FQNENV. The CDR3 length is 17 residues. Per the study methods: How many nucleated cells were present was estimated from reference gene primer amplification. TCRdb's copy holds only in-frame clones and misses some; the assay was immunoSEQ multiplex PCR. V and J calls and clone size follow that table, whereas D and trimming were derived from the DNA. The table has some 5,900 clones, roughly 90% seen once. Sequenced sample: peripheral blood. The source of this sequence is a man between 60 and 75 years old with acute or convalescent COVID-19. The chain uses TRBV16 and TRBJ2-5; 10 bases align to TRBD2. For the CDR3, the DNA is TGTGCCAGCAGCCAATCGATACTAGCGGGAACGGGAGAGACCCAGTACTTC. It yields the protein CASSQSILAGTGETQYF.